Listed below are T cell receptor beta chains from one sample, sequenced in a study of T cells in Graves' hyperthyroidism and ophthalmopathy. TCRdb reanalysed the multiplex PCR reads using MiXCR and keeps one entry per CDR3 protein. The sample has hundreds of thousands of distinct CDR3 sequences, approximately 13% seen once. Sample: blood. These receptors were taken from a young woman with Graves' hyperthyroidism. CDR3s include the opening cysteine and the closing phenylalanine or tryptophan. D genes are given only for firm matches. The size of a clone is reported for some rows only, either as once, few or many, or as a class for expanded clones.

CDR3 DNA: TGTGCTAGTGGTTTTTACCCCCTTCCTAGCGGGAGGGCCGGTGAGCAGTTCTTC
CDR3 protein: CASGFYPLPSGRAGEQFF
V gene: TRBV12-5
J gene: TRBJ2-1
D gene: TRBD2
clone size: many

CDR3 DNA: TGTGCCAGCAGTGATCTTGGGTACGGAGAAGGCTACACCTTC
CDR3 protein: CASSDLGYGEGYTF
V gene: TRBV25-1
J gene: TRBJ1-2
D gene: NA
clone size: NA

CDR3 DNA: TGTGCCAGCAGCTTAGAGGGACTAGCGGTCGAGCAGTTCTTC
CDR3 protein: CASSLEGLAVEQFF
V gene: TRBV11-2
J gene: TRBJ2-1
D gene: TRBD2
clone size: many

CDR3 DNA: TGCGCCAGCAGCCAAGCCGCTCCCGGGCCCCAACCCGAAGCTTTCTTT
CDR3 protein: CASSQAAPGPQPEAFF
V gene: TRBV4-1
J gene: TRBJ1-1
D gene: NA
clone size: few

CDR3 DNA: TGTGCCAGTAGGGTAACAGGGCCCGGGACTGAAGCTTTCTTT
CDR3 protein: CASRVTGPGTEAFF
V gene: TRBV19
J gene: TRBJ1-1
D gene: NA
clone size: many

CDR3 DNA: TGCAGTGCTAGGGGTCGGGGAGGGGGGCTCGAAAACATTCAGTACTTC
CDR3 protein: CSARGRGGGLENIQYF
V gene: TRBV20-1
J gene: TRBJ2-4
D gene: NA
clone size: NA

CDR3 DNA: TGTGCCAGTAGGGATCGGGGGAGCCGTACTCCCAATCAGCCCCAGCATTTT
CDR3 protein: CASRDRGSRTPNQPQHF
V gene: TRBV19
J gene: TRBJ1-5
D gene: NA
clone size: few

CDR3 DNA: TGTGCCAGCAGCCTCGGGACGCGCAATGAGCAGTTCTTC
CDR3 protein: CASSLGTRNEQFF
V gene: TRBV12-3/TRBV12-4
J gene: TRBJ2-1
D gene: NA
clone size: many

CDR3 DNA: TGTGCCAGCATCCCCGGACCGACCACCGGGGAGCTGTTTTTT
CDR3 protein: CASIPGPTTGELFF
V gene: TRBV12-3/TRBV12-4
J gene: TRBJ2-2
D gene: NA
clone size: many

CDR3 DNA: TGTGCCAGCAGCCCCTGGAGGGATGGCAATCAGCCCCAGCATTTT
CDR3 protein: CASSPWRDGNQPQHF
V gene: TRBV14
J gene: TRBJ1-5
D gene: NA
clone size: many

CDR3 DNA: TGTGCCAGCAGCCGAGCCAACCGGGAGATCCCTGAAGCTTTCTTT
CDR3 protein: CASSRANREIPEAFF
V gene: TRBV5-8
J gene: TRBJ1-1
D gene: NA
clone size: many

CDR3 DNA: TGTGCCAGCAGCCAAGAGGGGGGGACGGTGAGAGCTTTCTTT
CDR3 protein: CASSQEGGTVRAFF
V gene: TRBV3-1
J gene: TRBJ1-1
D gene: NA
clone size: many

CDR3 DNA: TGTGCCAGCACCCTAGCATGGACAGGAGATAATTCACCCCTCCACTTT
CDR3 protein: CASTLAWTGDNSPLHF
V gene: TRBV2
J gene: TRBJ1-6
D gene: TRBD1
clone size: many

CDR3 DNA: TGTGCCAGCAGCGTAGGAAACACCATATATTTT
CDR3 protein: CASSVGNTIYF
V gene: TRBV25-1
J gene: TRBJ1-3
D gene: NA
clone size: few

CDR3 DNA: TGTGCCAGCAGTGTACAGGAGAACACTGAAGCTTTCTTT
CDR3 protein: CASSVQENTEAFF
V gene: TRBV12-3/TRBV12-4
J gene: TRBJ1-1
D gene: NA
clone size: many

CDR3 DNA: TGTGCCAGCAGCGAGCCCCCGGGGCCGACCGGTCAGCCCCAGCATTTT
CDR3 protein: CASSEPPGPTGQPQHF
V gene: TRBV2
J gene: TRBJ1-5
D gene: NA
clone size: many

CDR3 DNA: TGTGCCAGCAGTCAGCTAGCGGGAGCCACCGGGGAGCTGTTTTTT
CDR3 protein: CASSQLAGATGELFF
V gene: TRBV6-1
J gene: TRBJ2-2
D gene: TRBD2
clone size: few

CDR3 DNA: TGTGCCACCAGTGATGGAGGGGGCCCAGAGACCCAGTACTTC
CDR3 protein: CATSDGGGPETQYF
V gene: TRBV24-1
J gene: TRBJ2-5
D gene: NA
clone size: many

CDR3 DNA: TGTGCCAGCAGCAACTCGGACAGCGAGAACACTGAAGCTTTCTTT
CDR3 protein: CASSNSDSENTEAFF
V gene: TRBV11-2
J gene: TRBJ1-1
D gene: NA
clone size: many

CDR3 DNA: TGTGCCATCGGGGGCTCCTACGAGCAGTACTTC
CDR3 protein: CAIGGSYEQYF
V gene: TRBV10-3
J gene: TRBJ2-7
D gene: NA
clone size: many

CDR3 DNA: TGCAGTGCTAGACGACAGGGTCAAAGTGGCTACACCTTC
CDR3 protein: CSARRQGQSGYTF
V gene: TRBV20-1
J gene: TRBJ1-2
D gene: TRBD1
clone size: NA

CDR3 DNA: TGTGCCAGCAGCCAACGAGACAGGATCGAAGCTTTCTTT
CDR3 protein: CASSQRDRIEAFF
V gene: TRBV4-2
J gene: TRBJ1-1
D gene: NA
clone size: many

CDR3 DNA: TGTGCCAGCAGTTTAGGGGGGGTCAATCAGCCCCAGCATTTT
CDR3 protein: CASSLGGVNQPQHF
V gene: TRBV28
J gene: TRBJ1-5
D gene: NA
clone size: many

CDR3 DNA: TGCGCCAGCGCATCGCCCGACTCCGGGAAAGCTGATAATGAAAAACTGTTTTTT
CDR3 protein: CASASPDSGKADNEKLFF
V gene: TRBV10-2
J gene: TRBJ1-4
D gene: NA
clone size: NA